A selection of T cell receptor beta chains follows, all from one sample in a study of blood T cell repertoires in COVID-19. The data were produced by immunoSEQ multiplex PCR, yet TCRdb's version contains in-frame clones alone and is incomplete. This sample has roughly 400,000 clones, with around 87% found just once. Sequencing input: PBMCs or T cells enriched from blood (not recorded which). These receptors were obtained from a woman aged 45-65 years who had recovered from COVID-19. Both conserved end residues are part of each CDR3. Fields, in order: D gene, J gene, V gene, clone size, CDR3 DNA, CDR3 protein. The D gene is left open where the match is weak. Expanded clones get a size class; other rows say once, few or many, or leave the size out.

-	TRBJ2-5	TRBV18	-	TGTGCCAGCTCACCTGTCGGTAGTGGGGGCCATCTGGCGGAGACCCAGTACTTC	CASSPVGSGGHLAETQYF
-	TRBJ1-2	TRBV29-1	-	TGCAGCGTCACCCGAGACAGGATCAGTCCTAACTATGGCTACACCTTC	CSVTRDRISPNYGYTF
TRBD1	TRBJ2-1	TRBV3-1/TRBV3-2	-	TGTGCCAGCAGCCGAGAGGGACAGGTCCCCTACAATGAGCAGTTCTTC	CASSREGQVPYNEQFF
-	TRBJ1-1	TRBV30	-	TGTGCCTGGACCTTGCGGGCAGGCTTGAATGCTTTCTTT	CAWTLRAGLNAFF
-	TRBJ1-2	TRBV27	-	TGTGCCAGCAGTGCTCGGGACATCGCTGGCTACACCTTC	CASSARDIAGYTF
-	TRBJ2-2	TRBV30	-	TGTGCCTGGAGCGATGACTTACCCACCGGGGAGCTGTTTTTT	CAWSDDLPTGELFF
TRBD1	TRBJ2-2	TRBV11-3	few	TGTGCCAGCAGCTCGACAGGGGGCCGAACCGGGGAGCTGTTTTTT	CASSSTGGRTGELFF
-	TRBJ1-5	TRBV6-5	-	TGTGCCAGCAGCCCAAAAGGGGGTGGCAATCAGCCCCAGCATTTT	CASSPKGGGNQPQHF
TRBD1	TRBJ2-4	TRBV27	-	TGTGCCAGCAGTCCAAGCGGGACAGGGTTTTGGGACTCCAAAAACATTCAGTACTTC	CASSPSGTGFWDSKNIQYF
-	TRBJ2-3	TRBV5-1	-	TGCGCCAGCAGCTTCTCCACCCCCTTTCGACTCACAGATACGCAGTATTTT	CASSFSTPFRLTDTQYF
TRBD1	TRBJ2-6	TRBV4-3	-	TGCGCCAGCAGCCTTGGGACAGGGAGTAAGACCAACGTCCTGACTTTC	CASSLGTGSKTNVLTF
-	TRBJ1-5	TRBV4-2	-	TGTGCCAGCAGCCAAGTTACGGCAGGGCGCAATCAGCCCCAGCATTTT	CASSQVTAGRNQPQHF
-	TRBJ1-6	TRBV7-2	-	TGTGCCAGCAGCTTACAGGGAATGGGGTATTCACCCCTCCACTTT	CASSLQGMGYSPLHF
-	TRBJ2-2	TRBV9	once	TGTGCCAGCAGCGCCAATCGTGGTTTCCGGGGCGGGGAGCTGTTTTTT	CASSANRGFRGGELFF
-	TRBJ1-1	TRBV2	once	TGTGCCAGCAGTGTGTTATATGGAGGGTCAGGGAGCACTGAAGCTTTCTTT	CASSVLYGGSGSTEAFF